Each of the 24 T cell receptor beta chains below was sequenced from the same sample in a study of blood T cell repertoires in COVID-19 (dated by TCRdb to the early 2020s). The receptor library was made with the immunoSEQ multiplex PCR assay. TCRdb holds this immuneACCESS table with in-frame rearrangements only. Some clones are missing; in checked studies, unresolved V genes explain under half, and the rest has no known cause. This sample holds roughly 320,000 clones; 70% to 90% were observed only once. Just over 7% of the sample rests with the top ten. Sample: peripheral blood. The receptors originated from a human donor in a cohort sampled during active COVID-19.

The V and J genes are TRBV6-5 and TRBJ2-7; the match to TRBD2 covers 10 bases. The germline V gene has CDR1 MNHEY and CDR2 SVGAGI. There are 14 residues in the CDR3. V was pared by 6 bases and J by 4 bases, with 6 bases of the junction left unmatched. The CDR3 is CASSPAGGQYEQYF. The CDR3 bases are TGTGCCAGCAGCCCAGCGGGGGGGCAGTACGAGCAGTACTTC.

V is TRBV2 and J is TRBJ1-4; D is possibly TRBD1 (6 bases). V dropped 8 bases and J dropped 7 bases, with 14 bases sitting between them. The CDR3 sequence is 13 residues long. Germline assignment: CDR1 SNHLY and CDR2 FYNNEI. This CDR3 reads CASRGQSVEKLFF. In DNA form, the CDR3 reads TGTGCCAGCCGAGGACAGTCAGTTGAAAAACTGTTTTTT.

This chain connects TRBV7-3 to TRBJ2-5; 7 nucleotides align to TRBD1. The J segment lost 5 bases and the V segment lost 3 bases, leaving 9 bases of the junction unmatched. The CDR3 runs 15 residues. The germline CDR1 and CDR2 sequences are SGHTA and FQGTGA. The CDR3 protein is CASSLTGQQRETQYF. CDR3 nucleotide sequence: TGTGCCAGCAGCTTGACGGGACAGCAAAGGGAGACCCAGTACTTC.

This chain joins TRBV30 and TRBJ2-2; D possibly corresponds to TRBD1 (5 bases). The CDR3 runs 12 residues. CDR1 and CDR2 (germline): GTSNPN, SVGIG (reference sequence). Trimming cost V 3 bases and J 3 bases, with 5 bases left between them. CDR3 sequence reads: CAWRGDTGELFF. CDR3 DNA sequence: TGTGCCTGGAGAGGGGACACCGGGGAGCTGTTTTTT.

The chain has TRBV19 and TRBJ2-1; D is perhaps TRBD1 (6 bases). The germline V gene has CDR1 LNHDA and CDR2 SQIVND (reference sequence). This CDR3 has 12 amino acids. The V gene lost 3 bases and the J gene lost 7 bases, with 7 bases spanning the gap. CDR3 amino acids: CASSIGTNEQFF. CDR3 DNA sequence: TGTGCCAGTAGTATCGGGACAAATGAGCAGTTCTTC.

The rearrangement uses TRBV11-2 and TRBJ1-4; D not certain. Germline V gene lookup returns CDR1 SGHAT and CDR2 FQNNGV. This CDR3 has 15 residues. Trimming took off 1 base at V and 8 bases at J, with 14 bases between the two ends. CDR3 region: CASSLGTSEEEKLFF. CDR3 DNA: TGTGCCAGCAGCTTAGGAACCTCAGAGGAAGAAAAACTGTTTTTT.

The chain employs TRBV6-5 and TRBJ1-1; D is undetermined. The V and J ends lost 7 bases and 1 base respectively, with 10 bases between them. Germline V gene sequence: CDR1 MNHEY, CDR2 SVGAGI. The CDR3 covers 13 residues. In nucleotides, the CDR3 is TGTGCCAGCAATGGACTGACGAACACTGAAGCTTTCTTT. Encoded protein: CASNGLTNTEAFF.

This rearrangement joins TRBV19 to TRBJ2-1; TRBD1 matches at 10 bases. The CDR3 length is 15 residues. Germline values: CDR1 LNHDA, CDR2 SQIVND (reference sequence). V dropped 5 bases and J dropped 7; count of bases not matched to a gene: 8. The CDR3, as DNA: TGTGCCAGTAGTGACGGGACAGGGGTTTTGAATGAGCAGTTCTTC. Translating gives CASSDGTGVLNEQFF.

The chain links TRBV7-3 to TRBJ1-1; maybe TRBD1 (6 bases). The germline V gene encodes CDR1 SGHTA and CDR2 FQGTGA. The CDR3 spans 13 residues. V was pared by 4 bases and J by 7 bases, with 13 bases between. The CDR3 DNA follows: TGTGCCAGCAGCTACCGGGACACAAATGAAGCTTTCTTT. Translation gives CASSYRDTNEAFF.

The gene calls are TRBV5-4 and TRBJ2-7, with D unresolved. V was clipped by 5 bases and J by 2 bases, with 17 bases between them. CDR3 length: 15 residues. The V gene's germline CDR1 is SGHNT and CDR2 YYREEE (reference sequence). Written as DNA, the CDR3 is TGTGCCAGCAGTTTTACTGGTGAAGTGGCCTACGAGCAGTACTTC. Translated, it gives CASSFTGEVAYEQYF.

This rearrangement joins TRBV5-4 to TRBJ1-2; 7 bases are a match to TRBD1. Losses at the gene ends were 10 bases for V and 5 bases for J; bases not matched to a gene: 11. This CDR3 contains 13 residues. Germline lookup yields CDR1 SGHNT and CDR2 YYREEE (reference sequence). CDR3 loop: CAGSHGTDYGYTF. In DNA form, the CDR3 reads TGTGCCGGGTCCCACGGGACAGATTATGGCTACACCTTC.

This chain links TRBV15 with TRBJ2-2; D might be TRBD1 (5 bases). This CDR3 comprises 15 residues. Germline CDR1 LNHNV, CDR2 YYDKDF (reference sequence). V gave up 1 base and J gave up 5 bases, with 11 bases separating them. The CDR3 spells CATSRGKGMTGELFF. Written as DNA, the CDR3 is TGTGCCACCAGCAGAGGGAAGGGGATGACCGGGGAGCTGTTTTTT.

The chain carries TRBV27 and TRBJ2-7, with TRBD1 identical over 11 bases. The CDR3 has 15 residues. Germline CDR1 is MNHEY and CDR2 is SMNVEV (reference sequence). With V trimmed by 6 bases and J by 7 bases, 11 bases remained unmatched. CDR3 residues: CASRPPGQGAGEQYF. The CDR3 nucleotides are TGTGCCAGCAGACCACCAGGACAGGGGGCGGGTGAGCAGTACTTC.

V is TRBV28 and J is TRBJ1-1; D is perhaps TRBD1 (6 bases). The CDR3 is 15 residues long. V was pared by 4 bases and J by 5 bases, with 17 bases between. The germline V gene has CDR1 MDHEN and CDR2 SYDVKM. CDR3 in amino acids: CASSSSTGIWTEAFF. The CDR3 nucleotides read TGTGCCAGCAGTTCCTCTACAGGGATCTGGACTGAAGCTTTCTTT. The entire variable domain, with the rest obtained from reference TRBV28 and TRBJ1-1, is as follows: DVKVTQSSRYLVKRTGEKVFLECVQDMDHENMFWYRQDPGLGLRLIYFSYDVKMKEKGDIPEGYSVSREKKERFSLILESASTNQTSMYLCASSSSTGIWTEAFFGQGTRLTVV.

This rearrangement joins TRBV5-6 to TRBJ2-7, with 9 bases lining up with TRBD2. V trimming: 0 bases; J trimming: 2 bases; junction bases outside the gene matches: 3. Germline CDR1 and CDR2: SGHDT and YYEEEE. The CDR3 length is 15 residues. CDR3: CASSLGASGTYEQYF. CDR3 in DNA: TGTGCCAGCAGCTTGGGCGCTAGCGGGACCTACGAGCAGTACTTC.

The J gene is TRBJ1-5, the V gene TRBV5-6; maybe TRBD1 (6 bases). Germline V lookup: CDR1 SGHDT, CDR2 YYEEEE. The V end lost 7 bases, the J end lost 0 bases, and 14 bases lay between the germline ends. This CDR3 contains 15 residues. Here the CDR3 DNA reads TGTGCCAGCGAGCAGTGGGGGCTTAGCAATCAGCCCCAGCATTTT. It is translated as CASEQWGLSNQPQHF.

The chain combines TRBV10-2 with TRBJ1-1; 10 bases match TRBD1. This CDR3 comprises 16 residues. The ends lost 4 bases at V and 1 base at J; junction bases unmatched: 6. The germline V gene has CDR1 WSHSY and CDR2 SAAADI. The CDR3 reads CASSGDRGQPNTEAFF. As DNA, the CDR3 is TGCGCCAGCAGTGGGGACAGGGGCCAGCCGAACACTGAAGCTTTCTTT.

This sequence joins TRBV10-3 and TRBJ2-5; D is perhaps TRBD1 (5 bases). CDR1 ENHRY and CDR2 SYGVKD come from the germline V gene. V was trimmed by 4 bases and J by 2 bases, leaving 20 bases between them. The CDR3 is 17 residues long. Here the CDR3 reads CAISASGRGDSQETQYF. The CDR3 region has the DNA TGTGCCATCAGTGCGAGTGGAAGGGGCGATTCTCAAGAGACCCAGTACTTC.

This sequence joins TRBV7-9 and TRBJ2-7, with TRBD2 as a possible D gene (6 bases). Between the trimmed V and J ends, which lost 4 bases and 2 bases, there was a span of 12 bases. CDR1 is SEHNR and CDR2 is FQNEAQ in the germline V gene (reference sequence). CDR3 size: 14 residues. The CDR3 DNA reads TGTGCCAGCAGCTCACTGGAGGGCACCTACGAGCAGTACTTC. It translates to CASSSLEGTYEQYF.

The chain carries TRBV7-2 and TRBJ2-2, with D maybe TRBD1 (5 bases). Germline V gene sequence: CDR1 SGHTA, CDR2 FQGNSA. The CDR3 covers 15 residues. Between the trimmed V and J ends, which lost 1 base and 3 bases, there was a span of 9 bases. The CDR3: CASSLVGAHTGELFF. Written as DNA, the CDR3 is TGTGCCAGCAGCTTAGTAGGGGCCCACACCGGGGAGCTGTTTTTT.

The chain recombines TRBV18 with TRBJ2-5; D is undetermined. The length of the CDR3 is 12 residues. V was trimmed by 2 bases and J by 5 bases, leaving 6 bases between them. Germline values: CDR1 KGHSH, CDR2 LQKENI. CDR3: CASSPDGETQYF. CDR3 sequence (DNA): TGTGCCAGCTCACCAGACGGGGAGACCCAGTACTTC.

This chain joins TRBV12-3 or TRBV12-4 and TRBJ1-2, with TRBD1 matching over 9 bases. CDR3 size: 13 residues. Trimming removed 7 bases from V and 7 bases from J; junction bases left unmatched: 7. CDR3 sequence (DNA): TGTGCCAGCACCAACAGGGGGCAAATTGGCTACACCTTC. Residues: CASTNRGQIGYTF.

The chain combines TRBV28 with TRBJ1-1; 10 positions agree with TRBD1. J lost 3 bases, V lost 6 bases, and 7 bases had no gene match. This CDR3 contains 15 residues. CDR1 MDHEN and CDR2 SYDVKM come from the germline V gene. CDR3 amino acids: CASRSTGTGDTEAFF. The CDR3 DNA is TGTGCCAGCAGAAGCACCGGGACAGGGGACACTGAAGCTTTCTTT.

V gene TRBV5-8 combines with J gene TRBJ2-3, with D perhaps TRBD2 (6 bases). The CDR3 runs 15 residues. Germline values: CDR1 SGHTS, CDR2 YDEGEE. Between the trimmed V and J ends, which lost 2 bases and 0 bases, there was a span of 10 bases. CDR3 in amino acids: CASSLGRGSTDTQYF. The CDR3 DNA sequence: TGTGCCAGCAGCTTAGGGCGGGGTAGCACAGATACGCAGTATTTT.